The present entry profiles one T cell receptor beta chain with its context. From germline, CDR1 is MNHEY and CDR2 SVGAGI. The CDR3 covers 15 residues. The junction had 8 bases not matched to a gene; V was cut back by 8 bases and J by 0 bases. The data stem from a study of control samples from healthy donors and cancer patients. Method: immunoSEQ multiplex PCR; TCRdb's copy keeps in-frame clones and lacks some. This sample yields some 130,000 clones, of which about nine tenths are seen a single time; roughly 2.7% belongs to the top ten. The V call is TRBV6-5, the J call TRBJ2-7; 9 bases line up with TRBD1. The clonotype comes from a man aged 40-50 years in good health. Material for sequencing was blood. CDR3 residues: CASGRGTGISYEQYF. The CDR3 DNA sequence: TGTGCCAGCGGGAGAGGGACAGGGATCTCCTACGAGCAGTACTTC.